Presented here are 3 T cell receptor beta chains from one specimen sequenced in a study of T cells in localized non-small cell lung cancer. Assay: immunoSEQ multiplex PCR; the TCRdb copy retains only in-frame clones and omits some. The table includes 1,500 to 2,000 clones, around 20% detected once. The specimen was normal lung tissue next to the tumor, collected before any cancer treatment. These receptors came from a female donor at least 60 years old with stage I lung adenocarcinoma.

This clone is deemed large. The genes are TRBV6-8 and TRBJ1-1; maybe TRBD1 (6 bases). The CDR3 has 13 amino acids. Germline V lookup: CDR1 MNHGY, CDR2 SAAAGT. V dropped 5 bases and J dropped 2 bases, with 9 bases sitting between them. The CDR3 nucleotides read TGTGCCAGCAGTGACAGGCCCAACACTGAAGCTTTCTTT. Its protein is CASSDRPNTEAFF.

This clone is large within its sample. The chain links TRBV11-3 to TRBJ2-3; 13 bases match TRBD2. The CDR3 has 16 residues. Per germline, CDR1 SGHNT and CDR2 YENEEA. V trimming: 5 bases; J trimming: 2 bases; junction bases outside the gene matches: 4. The CDR3 DNA sequence: TGTGCCAGCAGCCTCGGGACTAGCGGGGCCACAGATACGCAGTATTTT. Its protein is CASSLGTSGATDTQYF.

The chain recombines TRBV30 with TRBJ1-5; D is possibly TRBD1 (6 bases). V was clipped by 1 base and J by 9 bases, with 16 bases between them. The germline CDR1 and CDR2 sequences are GTSNPN and SVGIG (reference sequence). This CDR3 has 14 amino acids. In DNA form, the CDR3 reads TGTGCCTGGAGTGCGGACTGGGGGCTTACGCCCCAGCATTTT. The encoded protein is CAWSADWGLTPQHF.